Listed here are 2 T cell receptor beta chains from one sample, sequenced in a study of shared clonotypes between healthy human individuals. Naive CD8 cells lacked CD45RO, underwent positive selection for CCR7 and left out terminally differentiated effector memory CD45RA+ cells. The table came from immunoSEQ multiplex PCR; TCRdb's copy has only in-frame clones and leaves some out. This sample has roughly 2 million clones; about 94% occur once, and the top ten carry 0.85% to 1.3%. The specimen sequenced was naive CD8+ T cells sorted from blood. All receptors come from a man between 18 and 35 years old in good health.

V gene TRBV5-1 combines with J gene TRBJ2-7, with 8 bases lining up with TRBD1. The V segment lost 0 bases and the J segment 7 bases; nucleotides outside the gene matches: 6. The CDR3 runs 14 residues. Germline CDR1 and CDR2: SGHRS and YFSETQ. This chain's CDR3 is CASSLAQGANEQYF. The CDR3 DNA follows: TGCGCCAGCAGCTTGGCGCAGGGGGCGAATGAGCAGTACTTC.

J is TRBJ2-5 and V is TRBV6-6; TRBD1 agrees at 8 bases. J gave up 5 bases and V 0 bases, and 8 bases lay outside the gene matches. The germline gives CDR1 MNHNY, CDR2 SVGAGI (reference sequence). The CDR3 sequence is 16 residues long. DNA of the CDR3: TGTGCCAGCAGTTACTCGGACAGGGACCTGTTGGAGACCCAGTACTTC. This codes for CASSYSDRDLLETQYF.